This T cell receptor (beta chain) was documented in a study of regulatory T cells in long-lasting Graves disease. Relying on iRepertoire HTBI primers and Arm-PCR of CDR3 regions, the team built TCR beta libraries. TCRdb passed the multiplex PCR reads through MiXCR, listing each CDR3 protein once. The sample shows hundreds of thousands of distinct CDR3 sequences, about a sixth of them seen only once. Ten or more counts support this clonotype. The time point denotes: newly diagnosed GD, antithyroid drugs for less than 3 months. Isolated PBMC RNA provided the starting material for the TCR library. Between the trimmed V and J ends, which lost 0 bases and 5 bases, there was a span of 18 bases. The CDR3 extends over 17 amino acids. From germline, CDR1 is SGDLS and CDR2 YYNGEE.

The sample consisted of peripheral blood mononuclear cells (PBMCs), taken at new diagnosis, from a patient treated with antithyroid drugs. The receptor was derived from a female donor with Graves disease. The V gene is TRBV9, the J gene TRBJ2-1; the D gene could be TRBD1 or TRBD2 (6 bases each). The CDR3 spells CASSVEGGRVRNNEQFF. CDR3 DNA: TGTGCCAGCAGCGTAGAGGGGGGCAGGGTGAGGAACAATGAGCAGTTCTTC.